This passage covers 22 T cell receptor beta chains from one sample sequenced in a study of low-dose radiotherapy and immunotherapy resistance in tumors. Sample time point: before trial treatment. First-strand cDNA used TRAV- and TRBV-specific primers, covering alpha and beta chains. With a V-primer adapter and a constant-region primer, TCRs were amplified for about 20 PCR cycles. TCRdb reprocessed the reads via MiXCR and lists one record per CDR3 protein. The sample yields under 90,000 distinct CDR3 sequences, less than 40% seen once. Source: PBMCs, taken before treatment. These TCRs come from a female donor with ovarian cancer.

There are many counts of this clonotype. The chain carries TRBV11-2 and TRBJ2-7; 8 positions agree with TRBD1. The germline CDR1 and CDR2 sequences are SGHAT and FQNNGV. Trimming cost V 4 bases and J 7 bases; bases outside gene matches: 18. CDR3 length: 17 amino acids. The CDR3, as DNA: TGTGCCAGCAGCTCTATTCGAGGGACAGGACCCTTCGGGGAGCAGTACTTC. It translates to CASSSIRGTGPFGEQYF.

This clonotype came up a few times. The genes are TRBV28 and TRBJ2-5; 7 bases fit TRBD1. CDR1 and CDR2 from the germline V gene are MDHEN and SYDVKM. The CDR3 covers 17 residues. V lost 4 bases, J lost 4 bases, and 15 bases stayed unmatched. CDR3 loop: CASSSSFGTAKSETQYF. The CDR3, as DNA: TGTGCCAGCAGTTCGTCTTTTGGGACAGCAAAATCAGAGACCCAGTACTTC.

This clonotype was found many times. This chain joins TRBV19 and TRBJ2-2; 14 bases line up with TRBD2. The CDR3 totals 19 residues. Germline V gene sequence: CDR1 LNHDA, CDR2 SQIVND (reference sequence). V was clipped by 4 bases and J by 2 bases; unmatched bases: 9. The CDR3 region has the DNA TGTGCCAGTAGTAACATCGGACTAGCGGGGGGTCTAAACACCGGGGAGCTGTTTTTT. Encoded protein: CASSNIGLAGGLNTGELFF.

This clonotype was seen many times. V and J are TRBV19 and TRBJ2-7, with 7 positions matching TRBD2. CDR1 is LNHDA and CDR2 is SQIVND in the germline V gene (reference sequence). The V gene end was trimmed by 5 bases and the J gene end by 1 base; junction bases not matched to a gene: 5. This CDR3 is 14 amino acids long. In DNA form, the CDR3 reads TGTGCCAGTAGTGTCAGACTAGCATCCTACGAGCAGTACTTC. Protein product: CASSVRLASYEQYF. Full variable domain (missing parts from reference TRBV19 and TRBJ2-7): DGGITQSPKYLFRKEGQNVTLSCEQNLNHDAMYWYRQDPGQGLRLIYYSQIVNDFQKGDIAEGYSVSREKKESFPLTVTSAQKNPTAFYLCASSVRLASYEQYFGPGTRLTVT.

The V call is TRBV11-1, the J call TRBJ1-1, with D unclear. CDR3 length: 15 amino acids. Germline loops: CDR1 SGHAT, CDR2 FQDESV (reference sequence). Trimming shortened V by 5 bases and J by 1 base, and 14 bases separated the two germline ends. The CDR3 sequence is CASSPPRATNTEAFF. DNA for the CDR3: TGTGCCAGCAGCCCCCCCCGGGCCACGAACACTGAAGCTTTCTTT. Based on the CDR3 plus reference TRBV11-1 and TRBJ1-1, the full variable domain is EAEVAQSPRYKITEKSQAVAFWCDPISGHATLYWYRQILGQGPELLVQFQDESVVDDSQLPKDRFSAERLKGVDSTLKIQPAELGDSAMYLCASSPPRATNTEAFFGQGTRLTVV.

Here the CDR3 DNA reads TGCAGCGTTGGGTCGGGGACAGGGAGTCAGCCCCAGCATTTT. It yields the protein CSVGSGTGSQPQHF. The rearrangement uses TRBV29-1 and TRBJ1-5; 9 bases match TRBD1. This CDR3 comprises 14 residues. Germline V gene data show CDR1 as SQVTM and CDR2 as ANQGSEA. With 4 bases clipped from V and 6 bases from J, the junction kept 7 bases outside the gene matches.

J is TRBJ2-3 and V is TRBV9; TRBD2 matches 11 bases. V gave up 3 bases and J gave up 2 bases; unmatched junction bases: 2. From germline, CDR1 is SGDLS and CDR2 YYNGEE. The CDR3 loop spans 15 amino acids. The DNA for the CDR3 is TGTGCCAGCAGCGCTAGCGGGAGGCCCACAGATACGCAGTATTTT. This codes for CASSASGRPTDTQYF.

This clonotype was counted a few times. The genes are TRBV6-2 or TRBV6-3 and TRBJ2-7; 10 bases map to TRBD2. The V gene end was trimmed by 7 bases and the J gene end by 0 bases; junction bases not matched to a gene: 9. The CDR3 extends over 16 amino acids. In germline, CDR1 is MNHEY, CDR2 SVGEGT. CDR3 protein: CASTRAGGPISYEQYF. The CDR3 bases are TGTGCCAGCACCCGAGCGGGAGGGCCCATCTCCTACGAGCAGTACTTC.

V and J are TRBV27 and TRBJ2-1; D possibly matches TRBD1 or TRBD2 (5 bases each). The CDR3 extends over 15 amino acids. The V end was cut by 3 bases, the J end by 8 bases, with 17 bases between. Germline lookup yields CDR1 MNHEY and CDR2 SMNVEV (reference sequence). For the CDR3, the DNA is TGTGCCAGCAGTTTTCCCGTCCGGGACCCAGATGAGCAGTTCTTC. Translated: CASSFPVRDPDEQFF.

In this sample, this clonotype turned up once. This sequence joins TRBV28 and TRBJ2-1; TRBD1 agrees at 8 bases. V lost 5 bases and J lost 6; bases outside the gene matches: 3. The germline V gene has CDR1 MDHEN and CDR2 SYDVKM. The CDR3 totals 13 residues. CDR3 in DNA: TGTGCCAGCAGTGGAGACAGGGGCAATGAGCAGTTCTTC. It translates to CASSGDRGNEQFF. Filled out from reference TRBV28 and TRBJ2-1, the complete variable domain reads DVKVTQSSRYLVKRTGEKVFLECVQDMDHENMFWYRQDPGLGLRLIYFSYDVKMKEKGDIPEGYSVSREKKERFSLILESASTNQTSMYLCASSGDRGNEQFFGPGTRLTVL.

This rearrangement joins TRBV6-6 to TRBJ2-1, with 12 bases lining up with TRBD1. Per the germline V gene, CDR1 is MNHNY and CDR2 is SVGAGI (reference sequence). V trimming: 5 bases; J trimming: 9 bases; junction bases outside the gene matches: 11. CDR3 length: 16 residues. The DNA for the CDR3 is TGTGCCAGCAGTCCCCGGGACAGGGGGCATGGGAGTGAGCAGTTCTTC. Residues: CASSPRDRGHGSEQFF.

The chain combines TRBV5-1 with TRBJ2-1, with 9 nucleotides matching TRBD1. CDR1 and CDR2 (germline): SGHRS, YFSETQ. The CDR3 extends over 14 amino acids. The junction had 4 bases not matched to a gene; V was cut back by 2 bases and J by 7 bases. CDR3: CASSFGQGTNEQFF. DNA for the CDR3: TGCGCCAGCAGCTTTGGACAGGGGACGAATGAGCAGTTCTTC.

The V call is TRBV5-1, the J call TRBJ1-1; possibly TRBD1 for D (6 bases). Per germline, CDR1 SGHRS and CDR2 YFSETQ. CDR3 size: 14 residues. The V gene lost 3 bases and the J gene lost 8 bases, with 17 bases spanning the gap. The CDR3 region is CASSSGEQGPEAFF. The CDR3 DNA reads TGCGCCAGCAGCTCCGGCGAACAGGGTCCAGAAGCTTTCTTT. Full variable domain (rest looked up from reference TRBV5-1 and TRBJ1-1): KAGVTQTPRYLIKTRGQQVTLSCSPISGHRSVSWYQQTPGQGLQFLFEYFSETQRNKGNFPGRFSGRQFSNSRSEMNVSTLELGDSALYLCASSSGEQGPEAFFGQGTRLTVV.

The chain combines TRBV6-2 or TRBV6-3 with TRBJ2-7, with 11 bases identical to TRBD2. Germline V gives CDR1 MNHEY, CDR2 SVGEGT. The V segment lost 6 bases and the J segment 5 bases; nucleotides outside the gene matches: 9. CDR3 length equals 15 residues. The CDR3 DNA follows: TGTGCCAGCAGAAACCCTAGCGGGAGGAAGGACGAGCAGTACTTC. Translating gives CASRNPSGRKDEQYF.

This clonotype occurred many times. The V and J genes are TRBV24-1 and TRBJ2-1; D is uncertain. The CDR3 runs to 14 residues. Trimming left V 0 bases short and J 6 bases short, with 8 bases between. Germline CDR1 KGHDR, CDR2 SFDVKD. CDR3 sequence: CATSDLKRANEQFF. CDR3 DNA sequence: TGTGCCACCAGTGATTTGAAAAGGGCCAATGAGCAGTTCTTC.

The rearrangement uses TRBV5-1 and TRBJ2-4; D assignment may be TRBD1 or TRBD2 (6 bases each). The CDR3 is made up of 15 amino acids. The germline CDR1 and CDR2 sequences are SGHRS and YFSETQ. V was cut by 6 bases and J by 0 bases, with 13 bases left in between. The chain's CDR3 is CASTLGGLAKNIQYF. The CDR3 DNA reads TGCGCCAGCACTTTAGGGGGACTAGCCAAAAACATTCAGTACTTC.

A word on this clonotype: With only one base between it and a far larger clone, this is likely a read error. This chain joins TRBV7-2 and TRBJ2-2; unclear D gene. Per germline, CDR1 SGHTA and CDR2 FQGNSA. Trimming shortened V by 5 bases and J by 1 base, and 8 bases separated the two germline ends. The CDR3 covers 14 residues. In DNA form, the CDR3 reads TGTGCCAGCAGCCCGGCAGGGAACACCGGGGAGCTGTTTTTT. Protein sequence: CASSPAGNTGELFF.

This clonotype was detected many times. V is TRBV27 and J is TRBJ1-4, with TRBD1 matching 12 bases. This CDR3 region has 14 residues. Unmatched junction bases numbered 6, after V lost 8 bases and J lost 8 bases. The germline V gene encodes CDR1 MNHEY and CDR2 SMNVEV (reference sequence). CDR3 coding DNA: TGTGCCAGCCGGGGACAGGGGGCTTGGGAAAAACTGTTTTTT. Protein: CASRGQGAWEKLFF.

This clonotype was observed many times. This chain links TRBV27 with TRBJ2-3; D ambiguous. The length of the CDR3 is 12 residues. V was pared by 6 bases and J by 4 bases, with 8 bases between. In germline, CDR1 is MNHEY, CDR2 SMNVEV (reference sequence). CDR3 amino acids: CASRTLSDTQYF. The CDR3, as DNA: TGTGCCAGCAGGACCCTATCAGATACGCAGTATTTT.

At least ten counts were recorded for this clonotype. The chain has TRBV7-3 and TRBJ2-1; the D is unclear. From germline, CDR1 is SGHTA and CDR2 FQGTGA. This CDR3 has 13 residues. V lost 2 bases, J lost 15 bases, and 17 bases lay in between. CDR3 bases: TGTGCCAGCAGCTTAGGTGGTAGTCAGTCCCTGTTCTTC. Its translation: CASSLGGSQSLFF.

This clonotype was recorded at least ten times. V gene TRBV10-3 combines with J gene TRBJ1-1; no firm D call. This CDR3 has 13 amino acids. Trimming removed 2 bases at V and 8 bases at J, with 12 bases between. Germline lookup yields CDR1 ENHRY and CDR2 SYGVKD. CDR3 sequence (DNA): TGTGCCATCAGTGAGAACGAGTCTGGGGAAGCTTTCTTT. Translated: CAISENESGEAFF.

In its sample, this clonotype was seen a few times. V and J are TRBV5-1 and TRBJ2-7; D is unclear. Germline V gene lookup returns CDR1 SGHRS and CDR2 YFSETQ. The V end was cut by 0 bases, the J end by 4 bases, with 8 bases between. The CDR3 has 13 amino acids. The CDR3 DNA reads as TGCGCCAGCAGCTTGGTTTCCCGGTACGAGCAGTACTTC. Translation gives CASSLVSRYEQYF.